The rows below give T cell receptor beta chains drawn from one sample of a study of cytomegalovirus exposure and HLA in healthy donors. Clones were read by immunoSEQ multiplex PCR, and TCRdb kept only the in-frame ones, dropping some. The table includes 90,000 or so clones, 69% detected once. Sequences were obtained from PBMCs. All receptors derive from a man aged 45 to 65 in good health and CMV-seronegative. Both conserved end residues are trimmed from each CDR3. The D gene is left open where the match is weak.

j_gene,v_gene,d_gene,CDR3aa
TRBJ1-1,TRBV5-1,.,ASSFSEAAGEAF
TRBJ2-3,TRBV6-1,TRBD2,ASSEALTSGRGMDTQY
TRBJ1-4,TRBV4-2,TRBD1,ASSQDRGTDNEKLF
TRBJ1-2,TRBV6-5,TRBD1,ASSRSRTGGHGYT
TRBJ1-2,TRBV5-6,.,ASSSLAGNYGYT
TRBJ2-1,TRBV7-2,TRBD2,ASSHTGTSAYNEQF
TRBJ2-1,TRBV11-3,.,ASSLGRGAPNEQF
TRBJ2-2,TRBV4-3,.,ASRQARDPTGELF
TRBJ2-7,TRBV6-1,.,ACWGRSSYEQY
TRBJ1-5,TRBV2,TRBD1,ASLGQGAGNQPQH
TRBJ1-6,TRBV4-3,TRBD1,ASSRNHRTGESPLH
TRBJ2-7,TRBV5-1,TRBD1,ASSLGTGVYEQY
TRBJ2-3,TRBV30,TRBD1,AWSVAGTGWDTQY
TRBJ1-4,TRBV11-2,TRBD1,ASSPGTGAEEKLF
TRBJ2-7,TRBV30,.,ACLTGSGYEQY
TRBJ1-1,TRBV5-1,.,ASSFGNRRYEAF
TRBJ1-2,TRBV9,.,ATRASRKLNYGYT
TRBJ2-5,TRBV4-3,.,ASSQGRPAGAQETQY
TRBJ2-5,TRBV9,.,ASSVGVRQETQY
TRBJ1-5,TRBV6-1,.,ASSEGGLWSNQPQH
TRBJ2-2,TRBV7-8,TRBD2,ASSLGLAGVGTGELF
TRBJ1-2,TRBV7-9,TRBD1,ASSLWTGAYGYT
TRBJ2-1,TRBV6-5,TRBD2,ASSFGLAGGLNEQF
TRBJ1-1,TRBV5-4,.,ASSFGGRNTEAF
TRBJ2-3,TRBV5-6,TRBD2,ASSLGGGAVDTQY
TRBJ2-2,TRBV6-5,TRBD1,ASSSGTGYTGELF
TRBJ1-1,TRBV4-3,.,ASSQVFLAGNTEAF
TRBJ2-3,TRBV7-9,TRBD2,ASRPGLAGGTDTQY
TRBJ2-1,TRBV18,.,ASSPAEISYNEQF
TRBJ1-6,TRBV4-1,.,ASSYPRVGHSPLH
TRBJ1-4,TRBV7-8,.,ASQRGAGVITNEKLF
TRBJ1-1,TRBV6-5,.,ASSYSRVGGNTEAF
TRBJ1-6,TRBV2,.,ASNGVWGSYNSPLH
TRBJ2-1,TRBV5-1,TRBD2,ASSSRTSGHEQF
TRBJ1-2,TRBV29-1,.,SVGENYGYT
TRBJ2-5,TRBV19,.,ASSIGGKETQY
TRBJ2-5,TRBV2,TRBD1,ASRLWTGEETQY
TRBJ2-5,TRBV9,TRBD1,ASSARQGWLQGETQY
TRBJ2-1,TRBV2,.,ASSQPGFEQF
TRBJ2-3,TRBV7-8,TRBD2,ASSFRASGPLLY
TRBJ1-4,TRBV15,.,ATSRAPGATNEKLF
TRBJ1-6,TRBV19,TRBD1,ASSMVTGNSPLH
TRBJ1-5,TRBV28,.,ASSFQAYSNQPQH
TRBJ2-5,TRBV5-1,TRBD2,ASSRGLAFETQY
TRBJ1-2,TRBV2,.,ASSSRLYGYT
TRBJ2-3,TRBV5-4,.,ASSAQGGDTDTQY
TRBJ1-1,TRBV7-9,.,ASSLEGRGTEAF
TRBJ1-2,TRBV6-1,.,ASRVQGLDGYT
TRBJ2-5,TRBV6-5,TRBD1,ASSIMRGQGETQY
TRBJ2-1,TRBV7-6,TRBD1,ASSSLSGTGPYNEQF
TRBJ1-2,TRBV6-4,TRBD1,ASSLGGYRGHYGYT
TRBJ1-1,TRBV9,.,ASSRSEGTYDTEAF